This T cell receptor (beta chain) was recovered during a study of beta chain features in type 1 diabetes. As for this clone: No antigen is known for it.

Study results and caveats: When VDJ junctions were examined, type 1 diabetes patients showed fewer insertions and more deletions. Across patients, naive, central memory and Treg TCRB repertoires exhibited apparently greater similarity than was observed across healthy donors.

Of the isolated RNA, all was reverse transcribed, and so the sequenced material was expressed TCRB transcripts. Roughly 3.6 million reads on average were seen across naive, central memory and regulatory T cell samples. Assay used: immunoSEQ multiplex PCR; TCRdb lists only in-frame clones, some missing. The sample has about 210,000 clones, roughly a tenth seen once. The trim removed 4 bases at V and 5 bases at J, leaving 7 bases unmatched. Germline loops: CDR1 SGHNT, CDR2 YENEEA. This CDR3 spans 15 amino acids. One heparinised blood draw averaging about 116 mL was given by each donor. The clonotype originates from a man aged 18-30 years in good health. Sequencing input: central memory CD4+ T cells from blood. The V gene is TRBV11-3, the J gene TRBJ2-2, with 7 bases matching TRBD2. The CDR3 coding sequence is TGTGCCAGCAGCTCAAGGGGCGGGAGTACCGGGGAGCTGTTTTTT. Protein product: CASSSRGGSTGELFF.